The clone carrying this T cell receptor (beta chain) occurred many times. Its antigen is undetermined. No ophthalmopathy progression within 18 months constituted stable Graves' hyperthyroidism. Trimming removed 8 bases from V and 2 bases from J, with 21 bases in between. This CDR3 has 15 amino acids. Germline V gives CDR1 SQVTM, CDR2 ANQGSEA. TCR beta CDR3 sequences were amplified from RNA transcripts. The primer set for the first-round RT-PCR of the TCR CDR3 was HTBI. One entry per CDR3 protein results from TCRdb running MiXCR on the multiplex PCR reads. Of over 450,000 distinct CDR3 sequences listed, around 14% were seen once; the top ten hold about a sixth. This sample was taken from a study of T cells in Graves' hyperthyroidism and ophthalmopathy. The wider study: Before any treatment, at initial diagnosis, peripheral blood was collected. Study-wide findings and caveats: Model-based prediction identified ophthalmopathy a median 6.5 months prior to its onset. From stable hyperthyroidism, ophthalmopathy was set apart by a 13 V-J model.

The source material was blood. The sequence derives from a woman under 30 with Graves' hyperthyroidism. This rearrangement joins TRBV29-1 to TRBJ2-5, with TRBD2 as a possible D gene (7 bases). CDR3 in DNA: TGCAGCTCCCGAGGGGGGGGGCGCGGACAAGAGACCCAGTACTTC. As protein: CSSRGGGRGQETQYF.